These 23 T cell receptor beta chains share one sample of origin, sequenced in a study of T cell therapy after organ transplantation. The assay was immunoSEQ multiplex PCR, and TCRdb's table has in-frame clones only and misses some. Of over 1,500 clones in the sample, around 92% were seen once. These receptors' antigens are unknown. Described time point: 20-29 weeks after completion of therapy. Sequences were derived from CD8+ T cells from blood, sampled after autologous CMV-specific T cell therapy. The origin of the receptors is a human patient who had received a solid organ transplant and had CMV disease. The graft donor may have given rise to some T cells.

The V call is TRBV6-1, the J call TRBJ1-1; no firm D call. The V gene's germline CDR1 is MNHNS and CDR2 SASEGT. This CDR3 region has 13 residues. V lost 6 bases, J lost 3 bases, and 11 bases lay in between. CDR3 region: CASRAGGYTEAFF. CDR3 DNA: TGTGCCAGCAGGGCGGGTGGGTACACTGAAGCTTTCTTT.

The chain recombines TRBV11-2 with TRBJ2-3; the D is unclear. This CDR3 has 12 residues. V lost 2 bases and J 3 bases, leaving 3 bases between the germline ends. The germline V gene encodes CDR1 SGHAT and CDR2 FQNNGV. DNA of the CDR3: TGTGCCAGCAGCTTAACAACAGATACGCAGTATTTT. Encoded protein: CASSLTTDTQYF.

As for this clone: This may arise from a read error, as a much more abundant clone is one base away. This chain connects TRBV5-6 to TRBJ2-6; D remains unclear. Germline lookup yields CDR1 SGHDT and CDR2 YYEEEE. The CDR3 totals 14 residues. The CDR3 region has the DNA TGTGCCAACAGCTTGGGGACTGGGGCCAACGTCCTGACTTTC. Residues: CANSLGTGANVLTF. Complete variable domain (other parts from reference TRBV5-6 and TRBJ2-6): DAGVTQSPTHLIKTRGQQVTLRCSPKSGHDTVSWYQQALGQGPQFIFQYYEEEERQRGNFPDRFSGHQFPNYSSELNVNALLLGDSALYLCANSLGTGANVLTFGAGSRLTVL.

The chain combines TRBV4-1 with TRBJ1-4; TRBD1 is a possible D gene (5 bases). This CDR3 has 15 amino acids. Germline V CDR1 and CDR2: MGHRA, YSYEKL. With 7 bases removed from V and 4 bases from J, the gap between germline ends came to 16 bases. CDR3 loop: CASTDPGLLNEKLFF. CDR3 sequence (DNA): TGCGCCAGCACTGACCCGGGACTCCTTAATGAAAAACTGTTTTTT.

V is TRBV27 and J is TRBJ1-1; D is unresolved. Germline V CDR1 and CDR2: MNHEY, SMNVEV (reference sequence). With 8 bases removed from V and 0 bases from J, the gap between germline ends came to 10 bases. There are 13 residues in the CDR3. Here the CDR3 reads CASRSGVNTEAFF. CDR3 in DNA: TGTGCCAGCCGCTCTGGGGTGAACACTGAAGCTTTCTTT.

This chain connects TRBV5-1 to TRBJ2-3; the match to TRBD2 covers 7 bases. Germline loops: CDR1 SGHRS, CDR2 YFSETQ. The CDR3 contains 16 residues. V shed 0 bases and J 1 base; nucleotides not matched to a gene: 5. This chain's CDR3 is CASSLAWSGGTDTQYF. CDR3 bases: TGCGCCAGCAGCTTGGCCTGGAGCGGGGGCACAGATACGCAGTATTTT.

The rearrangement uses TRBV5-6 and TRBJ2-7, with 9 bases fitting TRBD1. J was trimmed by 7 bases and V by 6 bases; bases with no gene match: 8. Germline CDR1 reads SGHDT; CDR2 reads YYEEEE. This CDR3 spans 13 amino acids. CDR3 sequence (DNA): TGTGCCAGCACCCCCGGGACAGGGACAGAGCAGTACTTC. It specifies CASTPGTGTEQYF.

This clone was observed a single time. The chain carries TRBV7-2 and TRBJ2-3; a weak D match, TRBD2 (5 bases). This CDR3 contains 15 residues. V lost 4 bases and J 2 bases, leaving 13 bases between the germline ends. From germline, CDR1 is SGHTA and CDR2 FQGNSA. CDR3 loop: CASSYRRGLTDTQYF. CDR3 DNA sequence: TGTGCCAGCAGCTACCGGAGAGGGCTCACAGATACGCAGTATTTT.

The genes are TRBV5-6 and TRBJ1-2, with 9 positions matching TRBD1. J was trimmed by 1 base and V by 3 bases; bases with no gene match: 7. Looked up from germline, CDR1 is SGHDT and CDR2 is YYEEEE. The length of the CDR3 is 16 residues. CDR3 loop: CASSSGTGSYNYGYTF. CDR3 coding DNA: TGTGCCAGCAGCTCGGGGACAGGGTCGTATAACTATGGCTACACCTTC.

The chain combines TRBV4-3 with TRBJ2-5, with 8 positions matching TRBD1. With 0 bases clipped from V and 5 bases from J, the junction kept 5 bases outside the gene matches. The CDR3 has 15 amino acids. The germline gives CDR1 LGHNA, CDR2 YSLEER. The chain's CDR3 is CASSQDEDRAETQYF. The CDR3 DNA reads TGCGCCAGCAGCCAAGATGAGGACAGGGCGGAGACCCAGTACTTC.

The CDR3 here is CASSSLYGGTGDYEQYF. Written as DNA, the CDR3 is TGTGCCAGCAGCTCGCTCTATGGTGGGACAGGGGACTACGAGCAGTACTTC. The chain joins TRBV7-9 to TRBJ2-7; TRBD1 aligns across 10 bases. Trimming took 4 bases from V and 3 from J; bases not matched to a gene: 12. This CDR3 region has 17 residues. Germline V gene lookup returns CDR1 SEHNR and CDR2 FQNEAQ (reference sequence).

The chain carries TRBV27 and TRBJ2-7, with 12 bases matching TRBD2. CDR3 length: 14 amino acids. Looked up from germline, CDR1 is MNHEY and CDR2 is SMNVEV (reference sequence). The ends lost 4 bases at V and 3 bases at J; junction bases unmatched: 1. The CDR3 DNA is TGTGCCAGCAGTTGGACTAGCGGGGACTACGAGCAGTACTTC. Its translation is CASSWTSGDYEQYF.

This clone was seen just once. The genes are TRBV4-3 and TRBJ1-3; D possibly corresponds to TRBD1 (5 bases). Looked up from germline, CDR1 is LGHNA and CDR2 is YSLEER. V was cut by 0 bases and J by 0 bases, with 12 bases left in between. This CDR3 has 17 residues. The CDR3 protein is CASSQDWGQSSGNTIYF. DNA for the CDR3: TGCGCCAGCAGCCAAGATTGGGGCCAAAGCTCTGGAAACACCATATATTTT.

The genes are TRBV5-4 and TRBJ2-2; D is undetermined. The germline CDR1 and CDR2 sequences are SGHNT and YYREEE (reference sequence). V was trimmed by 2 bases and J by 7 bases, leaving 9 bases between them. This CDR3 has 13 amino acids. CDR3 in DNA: TGTGCCAGCAGCTTTGGAATGAGCGGGGAGCTGTTTTTT. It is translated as CASSFGMSGELFF.

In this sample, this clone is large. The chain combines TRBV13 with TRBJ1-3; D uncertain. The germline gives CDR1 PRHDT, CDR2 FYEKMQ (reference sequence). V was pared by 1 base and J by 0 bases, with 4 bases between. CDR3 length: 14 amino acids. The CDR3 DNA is TGTGCCAGCAGCTTAGACCACTCTGGAAACACCATATATTTT. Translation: CASSLDHSGNTIYF.

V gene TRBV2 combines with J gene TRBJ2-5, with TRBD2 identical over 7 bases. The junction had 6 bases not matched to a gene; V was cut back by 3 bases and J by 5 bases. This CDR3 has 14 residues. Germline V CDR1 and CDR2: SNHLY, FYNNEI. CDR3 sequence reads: CASSDHGGRETQYF. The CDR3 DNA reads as TGTGCCAGCAGTGATCACGGGGGGAGGGAGACCCAGTACTTC.

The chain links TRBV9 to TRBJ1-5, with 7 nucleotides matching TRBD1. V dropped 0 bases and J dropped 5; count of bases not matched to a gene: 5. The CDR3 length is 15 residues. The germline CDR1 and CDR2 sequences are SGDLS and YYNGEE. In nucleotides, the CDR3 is TGTGCCAGCAGCGTAGACGACAGGGAGGATCAGCCCCAGCATTTT. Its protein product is CASSVDDREDQPQHF.

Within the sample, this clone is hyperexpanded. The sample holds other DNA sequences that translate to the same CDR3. CDR3 amino acids: CASSPGGADSGNTIYF. The CDR3 DNA follows: TGCGCCAGCAGTCCCGGCGGGGCGGACTCTGGAAACACCATATATTTT. J is TRBJ1-3 and V is TRBV4-1, with D possibly matching TRBD1 (5 bases). The CDR3 is 16 residues long. V was pared by 6 bases and J by 0 bases, with 15 bases between. The germline gives CDR1 MGHRA, CDR2 YSYEKL.

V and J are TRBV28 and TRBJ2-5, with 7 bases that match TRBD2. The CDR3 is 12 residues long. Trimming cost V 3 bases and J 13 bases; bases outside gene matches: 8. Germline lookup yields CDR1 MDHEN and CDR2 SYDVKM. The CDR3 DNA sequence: TGTGCCAGCAGTTTCATGTGGGGGGGAAGGTACTTC. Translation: CASSFMWGGRYF.

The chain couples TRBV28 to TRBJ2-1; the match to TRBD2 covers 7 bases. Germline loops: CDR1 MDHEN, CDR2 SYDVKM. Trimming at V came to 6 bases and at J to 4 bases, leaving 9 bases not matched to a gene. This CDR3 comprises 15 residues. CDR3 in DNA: TGTGCCAGCAGGGGGCGGGAGAACGAATACAATGAGCAGTTCTTC. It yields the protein CASRGRENEYNEQFF.

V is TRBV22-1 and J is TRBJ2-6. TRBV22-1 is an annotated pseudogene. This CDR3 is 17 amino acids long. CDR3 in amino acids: CPGRQSSEQSRANVLTF. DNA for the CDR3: TGTCCTGGGAGACAGTCAAGCGAACAAAGTCGGGCCAACGTCCTGACTTTC.

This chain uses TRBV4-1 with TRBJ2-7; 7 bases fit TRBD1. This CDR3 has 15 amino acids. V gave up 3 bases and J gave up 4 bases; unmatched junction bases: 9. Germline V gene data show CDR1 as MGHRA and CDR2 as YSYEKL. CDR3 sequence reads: CASSHEPGQIYEQYF. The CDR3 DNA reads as TGCGCCAGCAGCCATGAACCGGGACAGATATACGAGCAGTACTTC.

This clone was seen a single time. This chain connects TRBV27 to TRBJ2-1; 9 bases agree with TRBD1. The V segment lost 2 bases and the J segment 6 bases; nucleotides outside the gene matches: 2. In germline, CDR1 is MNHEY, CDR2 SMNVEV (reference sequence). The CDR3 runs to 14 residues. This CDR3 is CASSLGTGINEQFF. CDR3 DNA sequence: TGTGCCAGCAGTTTAGGGACAGGGATCAATGAGCAGTTCTTC.